Sequencing of this T cell receptor (beta chain) was carried out in a study of T cell changes during pregnancy in multiple sclerosis. The method was immunoSEQ multiplex PCR; TCRdb's version includes in-frame clones alone and lacks a portion of them. In the table there are 60,000 to 85,000 clones, roughly nine tenths of which are singletons. Trimming removed 0 bases from V and 4 bases from J; junction bases left unmatched: 7. CDR1 and CDR2 from the germline V gene are LGHNA and YNFKEQ. This CDR3 contains 17 residues. The chain carries TRBV4-2 and TRBJ2-3; 10 nucleotides match TRBD2. This sample comprised peripheral blood, obtained in the second trimester of pregnancy. This sequence originates from a female donor with multiple sclerosis, enrolled in a pregnancy study. This chain's CDR3 is CASSQDPLAGDADTQYF. In DNA, the CDR3 is TGTGCCAGCAGCCAAGATCCCCTAGCGGGAGACGCAGATACGCAGTATTTT.